The 2 T cell receptor beta chains below all came from one sample that was sequenced in a study of OX40 agonist ivuxolimab in advanced cancers. TCRdb's table, derived via immunoSEQ multiplex PCR, lists solely in-frame clones and lacks some. The sample carries 68,000 or so clones, more than 70% recorded once. The specimen comprised CD4+ or CD8+ T cells sorted from blood, sampled in a trial of the OX40 agonist ivuxolimab. The receptor source for this set is an adult with an advanced solid tumor such as melanoma, head and neck, liver or kidney cancer.

In its sample, this clone was seen once. V gene TRBV10-3 combines with J gene TRBJ1-3; no clear D gene. Germline CDR1 reads ENHRY; CDR2 reads SYGVKD. CDR3 length: 14 amino acids. V lost 3 bases and J lost 2, with 8 bases in between. Here the CDR3 reads CAISDRSTGNTIYF. DNA for the CDR3: TGTGCCATCAGTGACAGGTCTACTGGAAACACCATATATTTT.

V gene TRBV28 combines with J gene TRBJ2-1, with 10 positions matching TRBD2. Germline loops: CDR1 MDHEN, CDR2 SYDVKM. Trimming removed 5 bases from V and 15 bases from J; junction bases left unmatched: 7. The CDR3 spans 12 residues. CDR3 DNA: TGTGCCAGCAGTCCTATAGGGACTAGCGTGTTCTTC. Amino acid sequence: CASSPIGTSVFF.